Reported below is one T cell receptor (beta chain). The sample comes from a study of blood T cell repertoires in COVID-19. Study summary: The samples span acute and convalescent COVID-19 from the United States, Italy and Spain. Sources were T cells, B-cell-depleted T cells, or PBMCs; the material itself was cDNA or gDNA.

The CDR3 loop spans 13 amino acids. CDR1 is SGDLS, CDR2 YYNGEE, per germline. V shed 4 bases and J 4 bases; nucleotides not matched to a gene: 4. Authors' analysis steps: Using reference gene primer amplification, nucleated cell counts were estimated. Sequencing used immunoSEQ multiplex PCR; TCRdb keeps in-frame clones, though not all of them. The DNA gave D and trimming, while V, J and clone size come from that table. The sample has some 180,000 clones, 65% to 85% seen once. This TCR came from a woman aged 70-85 years who had recovered from COVID-19. The sample comprised peripheral blood. The V gene is TRBV9, the J gene TRBJ1-2, with TRBD1 identical over 7 bases. The CDR3 region has the DNA TGTGCCAGCAGCCTCCGGACAGGCTATGGCTACACCTTC. The encoded protein is CASSLRTGYGYTF. Together with reference TRBV9 and TRBJ1-2, the CDR3 gives the full variable domain: DSGVTQTPKHLITATGQRVTLRCSPRSGDLSVYWYQQSLDQGLQFLIQYYNGEERAKGNILERFSAQQFPDLHSELNLSSLELGDSALYFCASSLRTGYGYTFGSGTRLTVV.